The entry that follows covers one TCR beta chain sequence. No antigen is known for it. The method was immunoSEQ multiplex PCR; TCRdb's version includes in-frame clones alone and lacks a portion of them. This table holds about 120,000 clones, around 94% found once. The entry originates in a study of siplizumab effects on memory and regulatory T cells. The germline gives CDR1 SGHRS, CDR2 YFSETQ. The CDR3 covers 15 residues. Losses at the gene ends were 0 bases for V and 7 bases for J; bases not matched to a gene: 9. The study's findings and limits: Siplizumab conditions gave an average of approximately 70% Treg-derived mappable alloreactive CD4+ clones, versus about 30% for controls. The naive T cell population seemed more diverse than memory cells and seemed a major contributor to the alloresponse.

Sequencing was done on a sample of non-Treg CD4+ T cells sorted from blood. The genes are TRBV5-1 and TRBJ1-2, with 7 bases aligning to TRBD1. This sequence originates from a human donor in good health. The chain's CDR3 is CASSLGDRAWGGYTF. The CDR3 nucleotides read TGCGCCAGCAGCTTGGGTGACAGGGCCTGGGGTGGCTACACCTTC.